A single sample gave rise to the 16 T cell receptor beta chains below, sequenced in a study of blood T cell repertoires in COVID-19. Produced via immunoSEQ multiplex PCR; TCRdb's table is partial and in-frame only. The data hold 65,000 to 90,000 clones, with 80% to 90% observed a single time. The specimen sequenced was peripheral blood. The source of these receptors is a woman younger than 30 with acute or convalescent COVID-19.

This clone was recorded only once. This chain joins TRBV6-5 and TRBJ1-1, with D perhaps matching TRBD1 (5 bases). Germline CDR1 reads MNHEY; CDR2 reads SVGAGI. This CDR3 region has 12 residues. V lost 9 bases and J 5 bases, leaving 13 bases between the germline ends. CDR3 residues: CASGGIRTEAFF. The CDR3 nucleotides are TGTGCCAGTGGGGGGATTAGGACTGAAGCTTTCTTT.

This sequence joins TRBV7-9 and TRBJ1-2, with 9 bases matching TRBD1. Trimming at V came to 5 bases and at J to 0 bases, leaving 10 bases not matched to a gene. Germline-derived CDR1 and CDR2 are SEHNR and FQNEAQ (reference sequence). This CDR3 is 17 amino acids long. The CDR3 DNA follows: TGTGCCAGCAGCCGAGGGACAGGGCCTTCTGCTAACTATGGCTACACCTTC. As protein: CASSRGTGPSANYGYTF.

This chain uses TRBV9 with TRBJ2-3, with 9 bases identical to TRBD2. The CDR3 totals 15 residues. J lost 4 bases, V lost 1 base, and 4 bases had no gene match. Per germline, CDR1 SGDLS and CDR2 YYNGEE. CDR3 nucleotides: TGTGCCAGCAGCGTAATAGCGGGAGAGGCAGATACGCAGTATTTT. Translation: CASSVIAGEADTQYF. Based on the CDR3 plus reference TRBV9 and TRBJ2-3, the full variable domain is DSGVTQTPKHLITATGQRVTLRCSPRSGDLSVYWYQQSLDQGLQFLIQYYNGEERAKGNILERFSAQQFPDLHSELNLSSLELGDSALYFCASSVIAGEADTQYFGPGTRLTVL.

This clone turned up a few times. V and J are TRBV29-1 and TRBJ1-1; D is perhaps TRBD1 (6 bases). CDR1 and CDR2 from the germline V gene are SQVTM and ANQGSEA. V lost 5 bases, J lost 5 bases, and 12 bases lay in between. CDR3 size: 12 residues. CDR3: CSVLWGQTEAFF. The DNA for the CDR3 is TGCAGCGTTCTGTGGGGGCAGACTGAAGCTTTCTTT.

This clone was detected only once. The chain has TRBV7-9 and TRBJ2-1; the D is unclear. The length of the CDR3 is 14 residues. V was shortened by 5 bases and J by 4 bases, with 12 bases between the two germline ends. Germline CDR1 is SEHNR and CDR2 is FQNEAQ (reference sequence). CDR3 in amino acids: CASSQIKLYNEQFF. CDR3 bases: TGTGCCAGCAGCCAAATCAAACTATACAATGAGCAGTTCTTC.

The V and J genes are TRBV30 and TRBJ2-1, with a weak D call TRBD2 (6 bases). The germline gives CDR1 GTSNPN, CDR2 SVGIG (reference sequence). Between the trimmed V and J ends, which lost 5 bases and 7 bases, there was a span of 15 bases. The CDR3 runs 13 residues. The chain's CDR3 is CAWAGLRGNEQFF. The CDR3 DNA reads TGTGCCTGGGCGGGACTCCGGGGGAATGAGCAGTTCTTC. Full variable domain (outside the CDR3, taken from reference TRBV30 and TRBJ2-1): SQTIHQWPATLVQPVGSPLSLECTVEGTSNPNLYWYRQAAGRGLQLLFYSVGIGQISSEVPQNLSASRPQDRQFILSSKKLLLSDSGFYLCAWAGLRGNEQFFGPGTRLTVL.

The CDR3 region has the DNA TGTGCCAGCAGTGAAGCGCCAGGGGGCCACTACGAGCAGTACTTC. This gives the protein CASSEAPGGHYEQYF. The V and J genes are TRBV6-1 and TRBJ2-7, with TRBD1 matching 8 bases. CDR1 is MNHNS and CDR2 is SASEGT in the germline V gene. CDR3 length: 15 amino acids. V dropped 0 bases and J dropped 3; count of bases not matched to a gene: 4.

The chain links TRBV19 to TRBJ1-1, with a tentative D call TRBD1 (5 bases). Deletions cut 2 bases from V and 5 bases from J, with 12 bases between. The germline CDR1 and CDR2 sequences are LNHDA and SQIVND (reference sequence). CDR3 length: 14 amino acids. CDR3 protein: CASSIRDSPTEAFF. The CDR3 DNA reads as TGTGCCAGTAGTATACGCGACAGTCCGACTGAAGCTTTCTTT.

The chain links TRBV5-1 to TRBJ2-3; D is possibly TRBD1 (6 bases). This CDR3 has 15 residues. CDR1 is SGHRS and CDR2 is YFSETQ in the germline V gene. V dropped 0 bases and J dropped 2 bases, with 10 bases sitting between them. In DNA form, the CDR3 reads TGCGCCAGCAGCTTGGGGTCAGGGGACACAGATACGCAGTATTTT. It is translated as CASSLGSGDTDTQYF.

DNA of the CDR3: TGTGCCAGCAGCCCTGAGCGGGTAGTGAACACTGAAGCTTTCTTT. Protein: CASSPERVVNTEAFF. The chain carries TRBV5-8 and TRBJ1-1; D remains unclear. Trimming left V 4 bases short and J 0 bases short, with 13 bases between. CDR3 size: 15 residues. In germline, CDR1 is SGHTS, CDR2 YDEGEE. The full variable domain, rest sourced from reference TRBV5-8 and TRBJ1-1, is EAGVTQSPTHLIKTRGQQATLRCSPISGHTSVYWYQQALGLGLQFLLWYDEGEERNRGNFPPRFSGRQFPNYSSELNVNALELEDSALYLCASSPERVVNTEAFFGQGTRLTVV.

The table lists this clone with a count of one. The genes are TRBV7-9 and TRBJ2-1, with D tentatively TRBD2 (6 bases). CDR1 is SEHNR, CDR2 FQNEAQ, per germline (reference sequence). This CDR3 has 18 amino acids. V was clipped by 5 bases and J by 4 bases, with 24 bases between them. In DNA form, the CDR3 reads TGTGCCAGCAGCGGCGGTTCTGGTGGGAGGTCTCTTTACAATGAGCAGTTCTTC. It yields the protein CASSGGSGGRSLYNEQFF.

The gene calls are TRBV30 and TRBJ1-2; no clear D gene. CDR1 is GTSNPN and CDR2 is SVGIG in the germline V gene (reference sequence). The V end was cut by 2 bases, the J end by 4 bases, with 14 bases between. The CDR3 is 14 residues long. CDR3 DNA sequence: TGTGCCTGGAGTCTCCCCGGGGTGCTCTATGGCTACACCTTC. Amino acid sequence: CAWSLPGVLYGYTF.

The chain recombines TRBV30 with TRBJ2-5; a weak D match, TRBD2 (6 bases). This CDR3 comprises 13 residues. Trimming removed 4 bases from V and 4 bases from J, with 13 bases in between. Germline-derived CDR1 and CDR2 are GTSNPN and SVGIG (reference sequence). The chain's CDR3 is CAWNPGVSETQYF. CDR3 DNA sequence: TGTGCCTGGAACCCGGGAGTTTCAGAGACCCAGTACTTC.

This chain joins TRBV29-1 and TRBJ2-1; possible D gene TRBD2, 6 bases. Looked up from germline, CDR1 is SQVTM and CDR2 is ANQGSEA. The V gene lost 6 bases and the J gene lost 0 bases, with 15 bases spanning the gap. The CDR3 runs 15 residues. CDR3 sequence reads: CSVDTSWSSYNEQFF. In nucleotides, the CDR3 is TGCAGCGTAGACACTAGCTGGAGCTCCTACAATGAGCAGTTCTTC.

The CDR3 coding sequence is TGCGCCAGCAGCCAAGAACAGAACAGCAAATATGGCTACACCTTC. Amino acid sequence: CASSQEQNSKYGYTF. The V call is TRBV4-1, the J call TRBJ1-2; unclear D gene. The CDR3 loop spans 15 amino acids. V shed 0 bases and J shed 5 bases, with 13 bases lying between them. CDR1 and CDR2 (germline): MGHRA, YSYEKL.

DNA for the CDR3: TGTGCCAGCAGCTTATCCGGGACAGGGGGGTGGAATGAGCAGTTCTTC. Its translation is CASSLSGTGGWNEQFF. V is TRBV7-2 and J is TRBJ2-1; 11 bases map to TRBD1. The CDR3 consists of 16 residues. Unmatched junction bases numbered 7, after V lost 2 bases and J lost 7 bases. The V gene's germline CDR1 is SGHTA and CDR2 FQGNSA.